The source of this T cell receptor (beta chain) is a study of cytomegalovirus exposure and HLA in healthy donors. Study as a whole: Tens of millions of unique TCRs, all from HLA-typed donors, were included in an early release of the data.

CDR1 is LNHDA and CDR2 is SQIVND in the germline V gene (reference sequence). This CDR3 is 13 amino acids long. This clone occurred once. The antigen remains unidentified. Germline and junction disagree at one end, which may indicate a read error. Study-level findings and limits: The study put 150 or so TCR beta chains on its list as cytomegalovirus-associated. Analyzed later, most CMV-associated TCR beta chains appeared HLA-restricted.

The PCR contained 60 Vbeta and 13 Jbeta primers. Method: immunoSEQ multiplex PCR; TCRdb's copy keeps in-frame clones and lacks some. Of under 150,000 clones listed, 81% were seen once; the top ten hold under 2%. This clonotype was sampled from a man younger than 35 in good health and CMV-seronegative. Sequencing was done on a sample of PBMCs. The chain links TRBV19 to TRBJ2-7; TRBD1 agrees at 7 bases. CDR3 amino acids: CASSDGWLGQVTF. The CDR3 DNA sequence: TGTGCCAGTAGTGACGGTTGGTTAGGACAGGTAACCTTC.